Shown below are 28 T cell receptor beta chains from a single sample sequenced in a study of blood T cells in healthy people across ages. Primed by a sample-barcoded 5' primer and a J-beta primer mix, a second PCR proceeded for 7 to 11 cycles. TCRdb reprocessed the 5' RACE reads via MiXCR and lists one record per CDR3 protein. The sample records about 570,000 distinct CDR3 sequences, 25% to 30% being singletons. Source material: blood. The receptors were gathered from a woman aged 70 to 79 in good health.

A few counts support this clonotype. The chain has TRBV12-3 or TRBV12-4 and TRBJ2-1; 12 nucleotides align to TRBD2. The CDR3 has 15 amino acids. After removal of 6 bases from V and 10 bases from J, the junction contained 10 bases not matched to a gene. The CDR3 region is CASRLAGGPSGEQFF. For the CDR3, the DNA is TGTGCCAGCAGGCTAGCGGGGGGGCCGTCCGGCGAGCAGTTCTTC.

This clonotype was counted a few times. V and J are TRBV3-1 and TRBJ1-4, with D possibly matching TRBD1 (6 bases). Germline CDR1 is LGHDT and CDR2 is YNNKEL (reference sequence). The CDR3 consists of 15 residues. V lost 4 bases and J lost 3, with 12 bases in between. The DNA for the CDR3 is TGTGCCAGCAGCCGGGGACATCCTTCTAATGAAAAACTGTTTTTT. This gives the protein CASSRGHPSNEKLFF.

This chain connects TRBV29-1 to TRBJ2-1, with 7 bases that match TRBD2. From germline, CDR1 is SQVTM and CDR2 ANQGSEA. V dropped 3 bases and J dropped 4; count of bases not matched to a gene: 6. The CDR3 extends over 14 amino acids. Written as DNA, the CDR3 is TGCAGCGTTGATATAAGCGGGACTTACAATGAGCAGTTCTTC. Translated, it gives CSVDISGTYNEQFF.

This clonotype has more than one count but fewer than ten. The genes are TRBV25-1 and TRBJ2-1; TRBD2 might be the D (5 bases). The germline V gene encodes CDR1 MGHDK and CDR2 SYGVNS. This CDR3 has 15 amino acids. Trimming stripped 1 base from V and 2 bases from J, with 9 bases between. The CDR3 nucleotides are TGTGCCAGCAGTGAATTCGGGGAGACCTACAATGAGCAGTTCTTC. Translated, it gives CASSEFGETYNEQFF.

The rearrangement joins TRBV7-2 to TRBJ2-5, with 7 nucleotides matching TRBD2. The length of the CDR3 is 14 residues. Germline CDR1 reads SGHTA; CDR2 reads FQGNSA. V shed 5 bases, J shed 4 bases, and the junction held 7 bases outside the gene matches. Here the CDR3 DNA reads TGTGCCAGCAGCAGAGCGGGGTTTACAGAGACCCAGTACTTC. As protein: CASSRAGFTETQYF.

The chain is built from TRBV9 and TRBJ1-4, with TRBD1 as a possible D gene (5 bases). Germline values: CDR1 SGDLS, CDR2 YYNGEE. The CDR3 has 15 amino acids. The V and J ends lost 4 bases and 6 bases respectively, with 16 bases between them. The CDR3 nucleotides are TGTGCCAGCAGCACCGACAGCGACTGGGATGAAAAACTGTTTTTT. Translated: CASSTDSDWDEKLFF. Full variable domain (outside the CDR3, taken from reference TRBV9 and TRBJ1-4): DSGVTQTPKHLITATGQRVTLRCSPRSGDLSVYWYQQSLDQGLQFLIQYYNGEERAKGNILERFSAQQFPDLHSELNLSSLELGDSALYFCASSTDSDWDEKLFFGSGTQLSVL.

J is TRBJ2-7 and V is TRBV4-3, with D possibly TRBD1 on 6 matching bases. This CDR3 contains 15 residues. V was shortened by 0 bases and J by 6 bases, with 15 bases between the two germline ends. Germline V lookup: CDR1 LGHNA, CDR2 YSLEER. The DNA for the CDR3 is TGCGCCAGCAGCCAAGAATTTTCAGGGGTGGTCGAGCAGTACTTC. Encoded protein: CASSQEFSGVVEQYF.

The chain is built from TRBV9 and TRBJ1-2; no clear D. The V gene lost 3 bases and the J gene lost 4 bases, with 13 bases spanning the gap. Germline lookup yields CDR1 SGDLS and CDR2 YYNGEE. This CDR3 contains 14 residues. CDR3 sequence reads: CASSANQAPYGYTF. In DNA form, the CDR3 reads TGTGCCAGCAGCGCCAACCAGGCCCCCTATGGCTACACCTTC.

This clonotype was observed a few times. The rearrangement links TRBV7-2 to TRBJ2-3; D is undetermined. This CDR3 is 12 amino acids long. The V gene lost 1 base and the J gene lost 9 bases, with 8 bases spanning the gap. Germline V CDR1 and CDR2: SGHTA, FQGNSA. This CDR3 is CASSLEPGTQYF. CDR3 nucleotides: TGTGCCAGCAGCTTAGAGCCTGGGACGCAGTATTTT.

The chain carries TRBV29-1 and TRBJ1-2; 9 bases line up with TRBD1. CDR1 and CDR2 (germline): SQVTM, ANQGSEA. V trimming: 7 bases; J trimming: 7 bases; junction bases outside the gene matches: 13. The CDR3 totals 14 residues. The CDR3 is CSATRTGGAAGYTF. CDR3 nucleotide sequence: TGCAGCGCCACTCGAACAGGGGGCGCAGCTGGCTACACCTTC.

V is TRBV7-2 and J is TRBJ2-5, with D maybe TRBD2 (5 bases). Between the trimmed V and J ends, which lost 5 bases and 7 bases, there was a span of 20 bases. The CDR3 covers 15 residues. Germline V gene lookup returns CDR1 SGHTA and CDR2 FQGNSA. The DNA for the CDR3 is TGTGCCAGCAGCCGACTGGACCCGAACCGGGGGACCCAGTACTTC. Residues: CASSRLDPNRGTQYF.

This chain uses TRBV5-1 with TRBJ1-1, with a possible D match to TRBD1 (5 bases). The CDR3 is made up of 13 amino acids. Germline V gene data show CDR1 as SGHRS and CDR2 as YFSETQ. Between the trimmed V and J ends, which lost 1 base and 7 bases, there was a span of 11 bases. CDR3 sequence (DNA): TGCGCCAGCAGCTTGCCGGGGGAAATTGAAGCTTTCTTT. Translated: CASSLPGEIEAFF.

CDR3 nucleotide sequence: TGTGCCAGCAGCTTAGGACCCGCAGGACTGGACACTGAAGCTTTCTTT. Translating it yields CASSLGPAGLDTEAFF. This chain links TRBV7-2 with TRBJ1-1; no clear D. Germline lookup yields CDR1 SGHTA and CDR2 FQGNSA. This CDR3 region has 16 residues. V was clipped by 1 base and J by 3 bases, with 15 bases between them.

This chain joins TRBV3-1 and TRBJ2-1; 10 bases align to TRBD2. Trimming took 4 bases from V and 0 from J; bases not matched to a gene: 6. Looked up from germline, CDR1 is LGHDT and CDR2 is YNNKEL (reference sequence). The CDR3 is 17 residues long. CDR3 loop: CASSLAGGRSSYNEQFF. DNA of the CDR3: TGTGCCAGCAGCCTAGCGGGGGGCCGAAGCTCCTACAATGAGCAGTTCTTC.

This clonotype has just a few counts. The V call is TRBV6-1, the J call TRBJ1-5; D unclear. This CDR3 spans 16 amino acids. Trimming pared 5 bases from V and 2 bases from J, leaving 16 bases between. Germline-derived CDR1 and CDR2 are MNHNS and SASEGT. CDR3 amino acids: CASSPSLGSRNQPQHF. The CDR3 coding sequence is TGTGCCAGCAGTCCCTCCCTGGGGTCCCGCAATCAGCCCCAGCATTTT.

The chain has TRBV6-6 and TRBJ1-2; 7 bases line up with TRBD1. CDR1 MNHNY and CDR2 SVGAGI come from the germline V gene (reference sequence). V was clipped by 4 bases and J by 12 bases; unmatched bases: 11. The CDR3 loop spans 13 amino acids. In DNA, the CDR3 is TGTGCCAGCAGTTCTCTTGGACAGGTCGGCGACACCTTC. Amino acids: CASSSLGQVGDTF.

In this sample, this clonotype turned up a few times. The V and J genes are TRBV20-1 and TRBJ2-1; D might be TRBD2 (7 bases). Germline values: CDR1 DFQATT, CDR2 SNEGSKA (reference sequence). Trimming left V 8 bases short and J 2 bases short, with 22 bases between. The CDR3 contains 16 residues. The CDR3 nucleotides read TGCAGTCCCTTAGGAGGGGGGGGCGAGACCTACAATGAGCAGTTCTTC. Residues: CSPLGGGGETYNEQFF.

J is TRBJ2-2 and V is TRBV28; D is possibly TRBD1 (6 bases). Germline V gene data show CDR1 as MDHEN and CDR2 as SYDVKM. The CDR3 is 19 residues long. Between the trimmed V and J ends, which lost 7 bases and 7 bases, there was a span of 31 bases. This CDR3 is CASTRPPSRDRSRNGELFF. CDR3 nucleotides: TGTGCCAGCACCAGGCCGCCCTCCCGCGACAGGAGCCGTAACGGGGAGCTGTTTTTT.

This clonotype was picked up a small number of times. This CDR3 reads CASSPVADTQYF. DNA of the CDR3: TGTGCCAGCAGCCCGGTCGCAGATACGCAGTATTTT. V and J are TRBV12-3 or TRBV12-4 and TRBJ2-3; D is uncertain. The CDR3 is 12 residues long. V shed 6 bases and J shed 4 bases, with 8 bases lying between them.

In its sample, this clonotype was seen a few times. This chain uses TRBV6-1 with TRBJ2-1; D might be TRBD1 (6 bases). The CDR3 is 13 residues long. Trimming cost V 7 bases and J 5 bases, with 12 bases left between them. The germline CDR1 and CDR2 sequences are MNHNS and SASEGT. CDR3 loop: CASKSGAHNEQFF. In DNA, the CDR3 is TGTGCCAGCAAATCAGGGGCCCACAATGAGCAGTTCTTC.

This clonotype was detected only a few times. This chain connects TRBV7-2 to TRBJ1-3; no reliable D call. Between the trimmed V and J ends, which lost 0 bases and 0 bases, there was a span of 12 bases. Germline V gives CDR1 SGHTA, CDR2 FQGNSA. This CDR3 spans 17 amino acids. The CDR3 nucleotides are TGTGCCAGCAGCTTAGCGAGCGGCGGAGGCTCTGGAAACACCATATATTTT. Its translation: CASSLASGGGSGNTIYF.

This chain links TRBV20-1 with TRBJ2-7; D gene unclear. Looked up from germline, CDR1 is DFQATT and CDR2 is SNEGSKA (reference sequence). Trimming pared 1 base from V and 0 bases from J, leaving 10 bases between. This CDR3 is built from 14 residues. In DNA form, the CDR3 reads TGCAGTGCTAGAGCAGACGATAACTCCTACGAGCAGTACTTC. Translation: CSARADDNSYEQYF.

CDR3 loop: CASSARSENTGELFF. CDR3 coding DNA: TGTGCCAGCAGTGCTCGCAGTGAGAACACCGGGGAGCTGTTTTTT. The chain is built from TRBV6-1 and TRBJ2-2; D not certain. The germline V and J ends were trimmed by 4 bases and 1 base, with 10 bases remaining between them. This CDR3 spans 15 amino acids. Germline V CDR1 and CDR2: MNHNS, SASEGT.

This clonotype was observed a handful of times. The chain has TRBV12-3 or TRBV12-4 and TRBJ1-1; D unresolved. The CDR3 is 13 amino acids. V was trimmed by 2 bases and J by 1 base, leaving 5 bases between them. CDR3: CASSLKTNTEAFF. The DNA for the CDR3 is TGTGCCAGCAGTTTAAAAACGAACACTGAAGCTTTCTTT.

The J gene is TRBJ1-1, the V gene TRBV5-1; D not certain. V lost 0 bases and J lost 4, with 10 bases in between. There are 14 residues in the CDR3. Germline V gene data show CDR1 as SGHRS and CDR2 as YFSETQ. CDR3 amino acids: CASSLGEGGTEAFF. CDR3 DNA: TGCGCCAGCAGCTTGGGTGAGGGAGGCACTGAAGCTTTCTTT.

This clonotype has more than one count but fewer than ten. This chain links TRBV27 with TRBJ2-1; TRBD2 agrees at 12 bases. With 3 bases clipped from V and 4 bases from J, the junction kept 4 bases outside the gene matches. Germline V CDR1 and CDR2: MNHEY, SMNVEV (reference sequence). The CDR3 has 16 amino acids. The CDR3 DNA is TGTGCCAGCAGTTTGGGAACTAGCGGGGGGTACAATGAGCAGTTCTTC. Protein: CASSLGTSGGYNEQFF.

This chain links TRBV7-2 with TRBJ2-1; D gene ambiguous. V shed 3 bases and J shed 5 bases, with 11 bases lying between them. The length of the CDR3 is 14 residues. Germline V gene sequence: CDR1 SGHTA, CDR2 FQGNSA. The CDR3 here is CASSLSRSDNEQFF. The DNA for the CDR3 is TGTGCCAGCAGCTTGAGTCGGTCGGACAATGAGCAGTTCTTC.

This sequence joins TRBV5-1 and TRBJ2-2; 8 positions agree with TRBD1. Trimming at V came to 4 bases and at J to 2 bases, leaving 7 bases not matched to a gene. Germline loops: CDR1 SGHRS, CDR2 YFSETQ. This CDR3 has 16 residues. CDR3 sequence: CASSTFDRGNTGELFF. CDR3 DNA: TGCGCCAGCAGCACCTTCGACAGGGGAAACACCGGGGAGCTGTTTTTT. Drawing the rest from reference TRBV5-1 and TRBJ2-2, the complete variable domain is KAGVTQTPRYLIKTRGQQVTLSCSPISGHRSVSWYQQTPGQGLQFLFEYFSETQRNKGNFPGRFSGRQFSNSRSEMNVSTLELGDSALYLCASSTFDRGNTGELFFGEGSRLTVL.